This T cell receptor (beta chain) was sequenced in a study of cytomegalovirus exposure and HLA in healthy donors. For the study at large: From HLA-typed donors, an early data release held tens of millions of unique TCRs.

With regard to this clone: Its antigen is undetermined.

Study-level points and caveats: A later analysis linked a missense variant in DCLRE1C to the trimming of TCR beta V and J genes. Most likely, a cluster of highly shared sequence variants arose as a sequencing artifact.

There are 17 residues in the CDR3. Germline V CDR1 and CDR2: MDHEN, SYDVKM. Trimming cost V 7 bases and J 5 bases, with 27 bases left between them. In the PCR, 60 Vbeta and 13 Jbeta primers were used. Sequenced by immunoSEQ multiplex PCR; TCRdb stores in-frame clones only, minus some. Of 130,000 or so clones listed, approximately 80% are singletons. At collection, donors were nominally healthy, but unrecorded immune exposures were probable. This sequence was found in a male donor in good health and CMV-seropositive. Sequencing used PBMCs. The chain couples TRBV28 to TRBJ2-7; weak D call: TRBD2 (5 bases). The CDR3 reads CASTSYRGIHAAHEQYF. The CDR3 DNA reads as TGTGCCAGCACCTCCTACCGGGGTATCCACGCCGCCCACGAGCAGTACTTC.